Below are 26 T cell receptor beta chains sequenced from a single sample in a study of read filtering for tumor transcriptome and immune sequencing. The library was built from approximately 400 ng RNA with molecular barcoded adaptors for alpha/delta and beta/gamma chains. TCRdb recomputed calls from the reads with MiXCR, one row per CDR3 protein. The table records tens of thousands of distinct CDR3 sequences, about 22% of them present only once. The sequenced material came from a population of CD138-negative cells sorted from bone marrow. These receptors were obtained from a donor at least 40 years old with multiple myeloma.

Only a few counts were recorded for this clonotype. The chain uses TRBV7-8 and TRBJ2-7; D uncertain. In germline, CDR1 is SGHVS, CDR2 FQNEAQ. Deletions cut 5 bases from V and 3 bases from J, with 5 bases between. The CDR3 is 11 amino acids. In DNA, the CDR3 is TGTGCCAGCAGCGTCCACTACGAGCAGTACTTC. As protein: CASSVHYEQYF. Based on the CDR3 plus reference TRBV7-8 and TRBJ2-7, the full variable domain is GAGVSQSPRYKVAKRGQDVALRCDPISGHVSLFWYQQALGQGPEFLTYFQNEAQLDKSGLPSDRFFAERPEGSVSTLKIQRTQQEDSAVYLCASSVHYEQYFGPGTRLTVT.

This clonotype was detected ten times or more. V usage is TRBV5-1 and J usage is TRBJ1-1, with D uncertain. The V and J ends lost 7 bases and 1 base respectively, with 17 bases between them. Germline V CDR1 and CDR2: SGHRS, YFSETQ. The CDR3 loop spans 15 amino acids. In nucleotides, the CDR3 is TGCGCCAGCTCCGTAAGTGGGGTCAGGAACACTGAAGCTTTCTTT. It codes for CASSVSGVRNTEAFF.

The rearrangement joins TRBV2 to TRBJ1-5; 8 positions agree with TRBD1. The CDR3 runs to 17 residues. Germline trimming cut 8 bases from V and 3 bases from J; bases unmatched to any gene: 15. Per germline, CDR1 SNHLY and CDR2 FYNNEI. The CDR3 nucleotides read TGTGCCAGCCTAGGCTACAGGGGGTCATCTTCCAATCAGCCCCAGCATTTT. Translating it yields CASLGYRGSSSNQPQHF.

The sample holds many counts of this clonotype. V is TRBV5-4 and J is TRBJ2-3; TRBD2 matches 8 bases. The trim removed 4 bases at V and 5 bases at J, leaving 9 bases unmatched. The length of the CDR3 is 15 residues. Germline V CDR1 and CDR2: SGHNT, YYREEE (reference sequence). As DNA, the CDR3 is TGTGCCAGCAGCCACGGGGGGGCCGCGGGAGATACGCAGTATTTT. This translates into CASSHGGAAGDTQYF.

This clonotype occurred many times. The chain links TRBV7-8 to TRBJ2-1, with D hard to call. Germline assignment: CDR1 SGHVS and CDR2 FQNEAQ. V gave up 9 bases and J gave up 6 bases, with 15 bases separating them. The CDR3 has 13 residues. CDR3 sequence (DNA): TGTGCCAGTCGTGGGCCCCGAAGCAATGAGCAGTTCTTC. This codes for CASRGPRSNEQFF.

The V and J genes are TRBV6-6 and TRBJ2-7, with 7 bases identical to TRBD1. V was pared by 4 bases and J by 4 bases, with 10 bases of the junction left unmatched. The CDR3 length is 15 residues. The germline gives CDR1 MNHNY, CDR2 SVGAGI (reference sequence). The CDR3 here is CASSSPPSTGYEQYF. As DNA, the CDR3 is TGTGCCAGCAGTTCCCCCCCCTCGACAGGGTACGAGCAGTACTTC.

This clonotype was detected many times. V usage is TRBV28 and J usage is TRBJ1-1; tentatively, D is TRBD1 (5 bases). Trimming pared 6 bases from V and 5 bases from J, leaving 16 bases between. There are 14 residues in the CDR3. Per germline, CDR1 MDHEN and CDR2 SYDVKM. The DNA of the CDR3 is TGTGCCAGCAGCACGGGCGGGGGGTCGACTGAAGCTTTCTTT. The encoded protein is CASSTGGGSTEAFF.

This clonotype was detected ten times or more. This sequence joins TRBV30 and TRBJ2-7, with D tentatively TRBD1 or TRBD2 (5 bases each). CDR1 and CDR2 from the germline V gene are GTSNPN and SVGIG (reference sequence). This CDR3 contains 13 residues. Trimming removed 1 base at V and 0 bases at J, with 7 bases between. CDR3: CAWSGGNSYEQYF. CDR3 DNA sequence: TGTGCCTGGAGTGGGGGGAACTCCTACGAGCAGTACTTC.

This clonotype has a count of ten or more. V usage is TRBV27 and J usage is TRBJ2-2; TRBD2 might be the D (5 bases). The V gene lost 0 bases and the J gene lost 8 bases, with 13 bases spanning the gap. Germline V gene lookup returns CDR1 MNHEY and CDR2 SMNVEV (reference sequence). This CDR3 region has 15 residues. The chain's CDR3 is CASSLSLEGKGELFF. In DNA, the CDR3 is TGTGCCAGCAGTTTATCACTAGAAGGGAAAGGGGAGCTGTTTTTT.

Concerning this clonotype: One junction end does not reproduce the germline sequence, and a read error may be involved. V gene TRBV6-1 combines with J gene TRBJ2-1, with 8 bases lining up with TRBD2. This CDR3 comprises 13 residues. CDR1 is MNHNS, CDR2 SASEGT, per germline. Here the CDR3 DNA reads TGTGCCAGCAGTTCCCAGGACGGGGGGGAGCACTTCTTC. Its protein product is CASSSQDGGEHFF.

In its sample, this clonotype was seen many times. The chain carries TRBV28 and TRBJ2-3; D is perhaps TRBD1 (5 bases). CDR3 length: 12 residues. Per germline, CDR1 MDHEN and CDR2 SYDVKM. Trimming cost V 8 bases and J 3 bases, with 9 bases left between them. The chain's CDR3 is CASGQGTDTQYF. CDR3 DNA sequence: TGTGCCAGCGGGCAGGGAACAGATACGCAGTATTTT.

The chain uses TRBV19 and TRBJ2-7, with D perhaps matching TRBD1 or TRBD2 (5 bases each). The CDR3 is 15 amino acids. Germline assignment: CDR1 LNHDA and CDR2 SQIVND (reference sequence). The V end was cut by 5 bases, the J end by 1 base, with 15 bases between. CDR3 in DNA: TGTGCCAGTAGTCCGGGACGCCTACCATCCTACGAGCAGTACTTC. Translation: CASSPGRLPSYEQYF.

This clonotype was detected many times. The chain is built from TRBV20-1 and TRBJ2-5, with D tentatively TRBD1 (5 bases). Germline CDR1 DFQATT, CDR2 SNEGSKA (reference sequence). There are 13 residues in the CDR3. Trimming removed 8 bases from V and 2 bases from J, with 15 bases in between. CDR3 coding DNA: TGCAGTCCCAGAAAGGGGAAGCAAGAGACCCAGTACTTC. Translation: CSPRKGKQETQYF.

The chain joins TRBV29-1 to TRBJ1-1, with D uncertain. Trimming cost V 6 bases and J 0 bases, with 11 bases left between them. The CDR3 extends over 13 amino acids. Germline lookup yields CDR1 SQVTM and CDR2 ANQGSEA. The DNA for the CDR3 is TGCAGCGTGGCTGAACTCATGAACACTGAAGCTTTCTTT. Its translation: CSVAELMNTEAFF.

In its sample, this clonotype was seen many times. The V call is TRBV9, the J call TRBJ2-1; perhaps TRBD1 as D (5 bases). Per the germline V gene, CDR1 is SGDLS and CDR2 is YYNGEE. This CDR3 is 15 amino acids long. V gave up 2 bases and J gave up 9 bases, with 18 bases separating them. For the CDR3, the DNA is TGTGCCAGCAGCGTGCGCCAGGGTGTAGGTTTTGAGCAGTTCTTC. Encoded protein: CASSVRQGVGFEQFF.

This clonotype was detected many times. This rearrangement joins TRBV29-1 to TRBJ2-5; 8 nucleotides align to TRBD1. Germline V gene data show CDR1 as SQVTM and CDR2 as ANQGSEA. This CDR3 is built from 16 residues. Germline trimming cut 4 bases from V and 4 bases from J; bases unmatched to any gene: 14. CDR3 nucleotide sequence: TGCAGCGTTGCCCCTGGGACAGGCGCGCGTCGAGAGACCCAGTACTTC. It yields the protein CSVAPGTGARRETQYF.

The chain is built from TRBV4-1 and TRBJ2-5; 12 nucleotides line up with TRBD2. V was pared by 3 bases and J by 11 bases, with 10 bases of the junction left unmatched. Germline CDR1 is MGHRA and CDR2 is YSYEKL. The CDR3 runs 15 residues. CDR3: CASSQAGTSGYSQYF. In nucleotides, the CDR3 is TGCGCCAGCAGCCAGGCCGGGACTAGCGGGTATAGTCAGTACTTC.

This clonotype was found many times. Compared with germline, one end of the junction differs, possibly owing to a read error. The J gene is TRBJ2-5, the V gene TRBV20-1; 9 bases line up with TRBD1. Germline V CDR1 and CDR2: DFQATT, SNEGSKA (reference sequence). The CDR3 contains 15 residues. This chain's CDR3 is CSARPRTGVEAELVF. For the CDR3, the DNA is TGCAGTGCTAGACCCCGGACAGGGGTCGAGGCCGAGTTGGTCTTC.

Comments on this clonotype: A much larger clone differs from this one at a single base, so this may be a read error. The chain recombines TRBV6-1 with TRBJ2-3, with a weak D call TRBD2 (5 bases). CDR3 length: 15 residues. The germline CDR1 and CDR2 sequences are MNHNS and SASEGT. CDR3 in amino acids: CACSSPGSSTDTQYF. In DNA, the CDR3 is TGTGCCTGCAGCAGTCCGGGATCTAGCACAGATACGCAGTATTTT.

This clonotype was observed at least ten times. The CDR3 loop is CASSQGLAKNIQYF. As DNA, the CDR3 is TGCGCCAGCAGCCAAGGGCTAGCCAAAAACATTCAGTACTTC. The chain links TRBV4-1 to TRBJ2-4; no firm D call. V was shortened by 1 base and J by 0 bases, with 4 bases between the two germline ends. CDR3 length: 14 residues. Germline V gives CDR1 MGHRA, CDR2 YSYEKL.

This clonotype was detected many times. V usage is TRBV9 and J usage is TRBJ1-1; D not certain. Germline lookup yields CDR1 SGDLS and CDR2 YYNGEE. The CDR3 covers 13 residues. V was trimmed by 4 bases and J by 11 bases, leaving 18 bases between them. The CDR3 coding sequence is TGTGCCAGCAGCTCCGGCCCTCGATCATCGGCTTTCTTT. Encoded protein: CASSSGPRSSAFF.

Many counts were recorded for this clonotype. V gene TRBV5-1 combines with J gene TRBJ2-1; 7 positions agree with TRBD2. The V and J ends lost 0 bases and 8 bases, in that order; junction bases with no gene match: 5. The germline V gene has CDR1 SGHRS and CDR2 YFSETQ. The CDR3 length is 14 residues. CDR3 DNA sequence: TGCGCCAGCAGCTTGGGGGGGGGGTATGATGAGCAGTTCTTC. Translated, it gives CASSLGGGYDEQFF.

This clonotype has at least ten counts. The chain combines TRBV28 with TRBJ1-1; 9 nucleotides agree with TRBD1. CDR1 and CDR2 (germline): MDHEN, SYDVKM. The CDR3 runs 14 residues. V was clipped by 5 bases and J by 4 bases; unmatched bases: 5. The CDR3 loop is CASSEGQGLTEAFF. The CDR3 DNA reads TGTGCCAGCAGTGAGGGACAGGGTCTCACTGAAGCTTTCTTT.

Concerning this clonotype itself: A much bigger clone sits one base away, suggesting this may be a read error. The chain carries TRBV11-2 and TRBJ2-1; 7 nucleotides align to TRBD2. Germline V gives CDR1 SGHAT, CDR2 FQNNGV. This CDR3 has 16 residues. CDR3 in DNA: TGTGCCAGCAGCTTTTTATCGGGGGGATCCTACGATGAGCAGTTCTTC. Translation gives CASSFLSGGSYDEQFF.

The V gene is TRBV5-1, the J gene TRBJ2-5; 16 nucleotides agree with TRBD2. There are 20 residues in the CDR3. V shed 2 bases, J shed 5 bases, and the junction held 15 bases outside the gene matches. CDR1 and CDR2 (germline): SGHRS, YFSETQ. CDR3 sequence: CASSLTSAGTSGGARETQYF. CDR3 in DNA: TGCGCCAGCAGCTTAACCTCTGCCGGGACTAGCGGGGGGGCCCGGGAGACCCAGTACTTC.

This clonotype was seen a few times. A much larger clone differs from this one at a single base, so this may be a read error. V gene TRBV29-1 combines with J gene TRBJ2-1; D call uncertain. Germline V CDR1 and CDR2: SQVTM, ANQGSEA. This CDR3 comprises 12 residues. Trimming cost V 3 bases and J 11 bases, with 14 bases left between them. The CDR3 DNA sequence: TGCAGCGTTGACGGCTACGTGAATAAGCAGTTCTTC. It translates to CSVDGYVNKQFF.